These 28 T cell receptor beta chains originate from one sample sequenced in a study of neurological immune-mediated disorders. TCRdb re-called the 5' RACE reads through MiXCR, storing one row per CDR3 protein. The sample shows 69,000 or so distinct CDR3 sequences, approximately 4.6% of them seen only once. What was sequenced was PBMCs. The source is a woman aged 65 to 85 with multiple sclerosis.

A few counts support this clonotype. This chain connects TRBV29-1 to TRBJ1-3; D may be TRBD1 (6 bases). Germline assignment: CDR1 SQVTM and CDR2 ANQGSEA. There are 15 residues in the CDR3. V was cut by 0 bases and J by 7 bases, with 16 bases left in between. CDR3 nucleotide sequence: TGCAGCGTTGAAGATCAGGGGCAGGCGTGGAACACCATATATTTT. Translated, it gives CSVEDQGQAWNTIYF. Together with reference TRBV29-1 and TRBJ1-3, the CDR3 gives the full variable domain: SAVISQKPSRDICQRGTSLTIQCQVDSQVTMMFWYRQQPGQSLTLIATANQGSEATYESGFVIDKFPISRPNLTFSTLTVSNMSPEDSSIYLCSVEDQGQAWNTIYFGEGSWLTVV.

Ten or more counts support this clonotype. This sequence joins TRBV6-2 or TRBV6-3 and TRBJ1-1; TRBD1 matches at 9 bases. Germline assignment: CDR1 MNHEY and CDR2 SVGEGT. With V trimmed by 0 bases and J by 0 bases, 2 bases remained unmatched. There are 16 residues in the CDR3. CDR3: CASSYSGQGMNTEAFF. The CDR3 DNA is TGTGCCAGCAGTTACTCTGGACAGGGGATGAACACTGAAGCTTTCTTT.

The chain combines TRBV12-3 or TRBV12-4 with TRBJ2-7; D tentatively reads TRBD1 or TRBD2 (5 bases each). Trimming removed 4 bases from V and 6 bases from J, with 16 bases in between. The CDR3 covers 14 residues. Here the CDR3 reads CASSYRDLDGEQYF. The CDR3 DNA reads TGTGCCAGCAGTTACCGGGACCTCGATGGCGAGCAGTACTTC.

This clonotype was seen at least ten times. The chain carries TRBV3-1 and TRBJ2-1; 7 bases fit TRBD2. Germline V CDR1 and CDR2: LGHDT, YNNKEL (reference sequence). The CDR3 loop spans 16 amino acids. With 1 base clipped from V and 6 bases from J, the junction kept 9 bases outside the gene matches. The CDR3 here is CASSQGLGGSLNEQFF. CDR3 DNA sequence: TGTGCCAGCAGCCAAGGGCTGGGCGGGAGCCTCAATGAGCAGTTCTTC.

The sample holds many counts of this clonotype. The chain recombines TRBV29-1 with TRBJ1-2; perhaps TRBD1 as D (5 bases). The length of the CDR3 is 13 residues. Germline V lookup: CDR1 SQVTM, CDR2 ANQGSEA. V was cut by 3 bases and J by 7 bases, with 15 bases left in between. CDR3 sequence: CSVDYVEGLGYTF. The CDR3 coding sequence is TGCAGCGTTGATTATGTTGAGGGGCTTGGCTACACCTTC.

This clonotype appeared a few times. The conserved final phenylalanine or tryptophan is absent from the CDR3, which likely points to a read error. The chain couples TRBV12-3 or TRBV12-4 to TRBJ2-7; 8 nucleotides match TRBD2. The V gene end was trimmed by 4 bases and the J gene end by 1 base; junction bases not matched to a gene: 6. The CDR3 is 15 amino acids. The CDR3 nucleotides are TGTGCCAGCAGTTCCCTCCCTAGCGGGTCCTACGAGCAGTACTGC. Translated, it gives CASSSLPSGSYEQYC.

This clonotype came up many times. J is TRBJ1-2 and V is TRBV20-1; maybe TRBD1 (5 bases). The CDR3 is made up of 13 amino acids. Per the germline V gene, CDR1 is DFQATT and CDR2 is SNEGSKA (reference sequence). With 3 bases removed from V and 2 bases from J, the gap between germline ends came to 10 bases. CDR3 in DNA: TGCAGTGCTAGCGCCGGGGCAAACTATGGCTACACCTTC. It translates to CSASAGANYGYTF.

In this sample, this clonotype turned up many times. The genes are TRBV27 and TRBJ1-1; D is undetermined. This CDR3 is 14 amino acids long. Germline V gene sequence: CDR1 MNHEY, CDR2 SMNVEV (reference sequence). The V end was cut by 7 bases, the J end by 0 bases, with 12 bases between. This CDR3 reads CASTGSLMNTEAFF. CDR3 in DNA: TGTGCCAGCACGGGCAGCCTTATGAACACTGAAGCTTTCTTT.

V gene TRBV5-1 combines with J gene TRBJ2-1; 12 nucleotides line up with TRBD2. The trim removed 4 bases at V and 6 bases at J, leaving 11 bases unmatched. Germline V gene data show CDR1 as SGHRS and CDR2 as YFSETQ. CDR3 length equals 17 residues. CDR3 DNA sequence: TGCGCCAGCAGCCCTCAGCCCGGGACTAGCGGGCCCAATGAGCAGTTCTTC. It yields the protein CASSPQPGTSGPNEQFF.

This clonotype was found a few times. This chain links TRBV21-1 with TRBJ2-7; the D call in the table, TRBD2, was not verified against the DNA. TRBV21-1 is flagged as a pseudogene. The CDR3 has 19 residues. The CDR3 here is CASSTLYGLADSEGYEQYF. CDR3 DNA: TGTGCCAGCAGCACTCTCTACGGACTAGCGGATTCGGAGGGCTACGAGCAGTACTTC.

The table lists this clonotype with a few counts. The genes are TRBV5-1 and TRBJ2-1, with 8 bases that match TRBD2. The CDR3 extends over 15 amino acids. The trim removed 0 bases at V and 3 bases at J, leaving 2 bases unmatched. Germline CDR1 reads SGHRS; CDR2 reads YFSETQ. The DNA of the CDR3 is TGCGCCAGCAGCTTGGTAGCGGGAAACTACAATGAGCAGTTCTTC. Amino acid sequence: CASSLVAGNYNEQFF.

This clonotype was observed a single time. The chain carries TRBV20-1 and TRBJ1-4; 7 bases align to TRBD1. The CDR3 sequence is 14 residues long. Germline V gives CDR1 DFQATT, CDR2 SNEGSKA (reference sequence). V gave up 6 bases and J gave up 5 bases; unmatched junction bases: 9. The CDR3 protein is CSATRDSKNEKLFF. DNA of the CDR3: TGCAGTGCCACTAGGGACAGCAAAAATGAAAAACTGTTTTTT.

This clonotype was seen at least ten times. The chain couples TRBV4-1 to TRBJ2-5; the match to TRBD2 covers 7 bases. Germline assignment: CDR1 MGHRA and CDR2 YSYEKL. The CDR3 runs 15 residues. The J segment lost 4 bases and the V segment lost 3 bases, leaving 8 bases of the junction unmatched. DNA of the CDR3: TGCGCCAGCAGCCAGGACGGACTAGGCGGAGAGACCCAGTACTTC. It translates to CASSQDGLGGETQYF.

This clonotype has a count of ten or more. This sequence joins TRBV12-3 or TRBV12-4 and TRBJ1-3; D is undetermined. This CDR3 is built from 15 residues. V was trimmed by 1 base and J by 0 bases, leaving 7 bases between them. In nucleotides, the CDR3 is TGTGCCAGCAGTTTAGATCAGGTCTCTGGAAACACCATATATTTT. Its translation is CASSLDQVSGNTIYF.

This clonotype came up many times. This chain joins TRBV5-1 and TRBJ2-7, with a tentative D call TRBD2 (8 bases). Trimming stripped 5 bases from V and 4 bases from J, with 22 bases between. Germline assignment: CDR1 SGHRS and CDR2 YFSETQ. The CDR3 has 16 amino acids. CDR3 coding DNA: TGCGCCAGCAGGGCAGCCGGGGGGGACAGTCCATACGAGCAGTACTTC. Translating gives CASRAAGGDSPYEQYF.

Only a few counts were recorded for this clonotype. CDR3 protein: CASSLRLAGDPPTDTQYF. In nucleotides, the CDR3 is TGTGCCAGCAGCCTCCGACTAGCGGGAGACCCGCCCACAGATACGCAGTATTTT. The chain is built from TRBV7-2 and TRBJ2-3; 12 nucleotides agree with TRBD2. The CDR3 has 18 amino acids. Germline CDR1 reads SGHTA; CDR2 reads FQGNSA. V lost 5 bases and J lost 2; bases outside the gene matches: 11. The full variable domain, completed using reference TRBV7-2 and TRBJ2-3, is GAGVSQSPSNKVTEKGKDVELRCDPISGHTALYWYRQSLGQGLEFLIYFQGNSAPDKSGLPSDRFSAERTGGSVSTLTIQRTQQEDSAVYLCASSLRLAGDPPTDTQYFGPGTRLTVL.

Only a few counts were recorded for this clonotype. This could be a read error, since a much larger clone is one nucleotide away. Here the CDR3 reads CASSLLATVKNQHQHF. The CDR3 nucleotides are TGTGCCAGCAGTTTACTTGCGACGGTCAAGAATCAGCACCAGCATTTT. The V call is TRBV12-3 or TRBV12-4, the J call TRBJ1-5; D is ambiguous. This CDR3 spans 16 amino acids.

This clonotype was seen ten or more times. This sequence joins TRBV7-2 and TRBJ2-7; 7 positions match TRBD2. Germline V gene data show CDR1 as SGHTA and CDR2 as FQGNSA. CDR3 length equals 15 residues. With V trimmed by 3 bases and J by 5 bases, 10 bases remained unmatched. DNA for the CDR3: TGTGCCAGCAGCTTCCGGATGGCGGGAGTTCACGAGCAGTACTTC. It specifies CASSFRMAGVHEQYF.

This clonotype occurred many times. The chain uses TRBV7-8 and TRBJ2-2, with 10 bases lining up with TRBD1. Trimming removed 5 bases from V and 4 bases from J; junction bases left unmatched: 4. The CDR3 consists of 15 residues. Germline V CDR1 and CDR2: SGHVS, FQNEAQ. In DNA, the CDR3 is TGTGCCAGCAGCCGACAGGGGGCAGGCACCGGGGAGCTGTTTTTT. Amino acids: CASSRQGAGTGELFF.

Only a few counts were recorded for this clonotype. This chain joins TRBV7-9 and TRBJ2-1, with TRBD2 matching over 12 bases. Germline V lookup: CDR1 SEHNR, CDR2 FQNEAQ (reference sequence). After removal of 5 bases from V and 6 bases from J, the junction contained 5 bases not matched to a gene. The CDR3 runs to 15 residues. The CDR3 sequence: CASSPSGRATNEQFF. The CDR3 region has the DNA TGTGCCAGCAGCCCTAGCGGGAGGGCCACCAATGAGCAGTTCTTC.

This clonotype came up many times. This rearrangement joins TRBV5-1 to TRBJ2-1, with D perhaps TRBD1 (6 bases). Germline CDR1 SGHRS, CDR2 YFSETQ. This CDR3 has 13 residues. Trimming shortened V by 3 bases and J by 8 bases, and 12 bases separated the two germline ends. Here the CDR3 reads CASSYRAGDEQFF. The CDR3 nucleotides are TGCGCCAGCAGCTACAGGGCTGGTGATGAGCAGTTCTTC. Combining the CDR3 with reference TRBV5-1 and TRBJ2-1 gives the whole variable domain KAGVTQTPRYLIKTRGQQVTLSCSPISGHRSVSWYQQTPGQGLQFLFEYFSETQRNKGNFPGRFSGRQFSNSRSEMNVSTLELGDSALYLCASSYRAGDEQFFGPGTRLTVL.

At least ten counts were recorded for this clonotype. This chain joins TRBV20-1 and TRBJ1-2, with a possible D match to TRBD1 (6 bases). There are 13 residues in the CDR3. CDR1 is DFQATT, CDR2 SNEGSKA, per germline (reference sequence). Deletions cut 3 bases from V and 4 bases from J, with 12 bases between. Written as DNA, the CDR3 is TGCAGTGCTAGGCCCCCGGACAGCTATGGCTACACCTTC. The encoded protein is CSARPPDSYGYTF.

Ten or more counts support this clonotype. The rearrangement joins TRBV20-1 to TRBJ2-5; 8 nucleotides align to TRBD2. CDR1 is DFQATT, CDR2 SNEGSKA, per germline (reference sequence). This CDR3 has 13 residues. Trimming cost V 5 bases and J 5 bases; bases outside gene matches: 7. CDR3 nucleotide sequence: TGCAGTGCTGGAAGCGGGAGTCTCGAGACCCAGTACTTC. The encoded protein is CSAGSGSLETQYF.

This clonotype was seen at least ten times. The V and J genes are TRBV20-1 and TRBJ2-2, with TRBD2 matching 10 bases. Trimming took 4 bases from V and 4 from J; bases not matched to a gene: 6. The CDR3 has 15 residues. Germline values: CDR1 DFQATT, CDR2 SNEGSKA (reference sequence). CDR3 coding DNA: TGCAGTGCTACCCCTCTAGCGGGAGTCACCGGGGAGCTGTTTTTT. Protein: CSATPLAGVTGELFF.

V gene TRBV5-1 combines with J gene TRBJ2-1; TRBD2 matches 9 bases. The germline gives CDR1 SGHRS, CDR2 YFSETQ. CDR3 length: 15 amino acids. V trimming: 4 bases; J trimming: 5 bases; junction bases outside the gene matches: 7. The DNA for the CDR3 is TGCGCCAGCAGCCCCGGCGGGAGGGCCGACAATGAGCAGTTCTTC. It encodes CASSPGGRADNEQFF.

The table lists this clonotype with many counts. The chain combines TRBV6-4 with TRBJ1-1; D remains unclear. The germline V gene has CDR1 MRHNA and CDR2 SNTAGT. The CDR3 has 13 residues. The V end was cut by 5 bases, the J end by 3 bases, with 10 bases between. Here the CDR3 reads CASSKERYTEAFF. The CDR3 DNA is TGTGCCAGCAGTAAGGAGAGGTACACTGAAGCTTTCTTT.

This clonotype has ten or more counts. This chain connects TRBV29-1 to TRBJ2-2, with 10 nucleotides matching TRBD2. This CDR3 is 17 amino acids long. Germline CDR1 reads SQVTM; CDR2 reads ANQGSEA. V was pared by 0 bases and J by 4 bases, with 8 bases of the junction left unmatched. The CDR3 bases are TGCAGCGTTGAAGACCCGCCTAGCGGGAGTTTCACCGGGGAGCTGTTTTTT. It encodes CSVEDPPSGSFTGELFF.

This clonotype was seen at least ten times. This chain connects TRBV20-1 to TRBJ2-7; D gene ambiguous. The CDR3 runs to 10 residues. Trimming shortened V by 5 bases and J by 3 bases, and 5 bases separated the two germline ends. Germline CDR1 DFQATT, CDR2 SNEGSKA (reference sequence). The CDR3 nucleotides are TGCAGTGCTCAGAACTACGAGCAGTACTTC. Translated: CSAQNYEQYF.